Shown below are 27 T cell receptor beta chains from a single sample sequenced in a study of shared clonotypes between healthy human individuals. The repertoire was sequenced with immunoSEQ multiplex PCR; TCRdb's copy has only in-frame clones and lacks some. The sample records roughly 590,000 clones, roughly 95% being singletons. Terminally differentiated effector memory CD45RA+ cells were excluded from the naive CD8 cells, which were CD45RO-negative and positively selected for CCR7. Sequenced: naive CD8+ T cells sorted from blood. All receptors derive from a woman aged 25 to 45 in good health.

V and J are TRBV7-6 and TRBJ2-2, with 9 bases that match TRBD2. CDR3 length: 16 residues. Germline loops: CDR1 SGHVS, CDR2 FNYEAQ. After removal of 3 bases from V and 3 bases from J, the junction contained 5 bases not matched to a gene. CDR3 in amino acids: CASSFSGRVDTGELFF. DNA for the CDR3: TGTGCCAGCAGCTTTAGCGGGAGAGTCGACACCGGGGAGCTGTTTTTT. Full variable domain (outside the CDR3, taken from reference TRBV7-6 and TRBJ2-2): GAGVSQSPRYKVTKRGQDVALRCDPISGHVSLYWYRQALGQGPEFLTYFNYEAQQDKSGLPNDRFSAERPEGSISTLTIQRTEQRDSAMYRCASSFSGRVDTGELFFGEGSRLTVL.

The chain couples TRBV6-6 to TRBJ2-3; D perhaps matches TRBD2 (6 bases). The ends were cut back, 4 bases at V and 4 bases at J, with 9 bases in the middle. CDR1 is MNHNY, CDR2 SVGAGI, per germline (reference sequence). CDR3 size: 13 residues. CDR3 DNA: TGTGCCAGCAGTTCCGGGAGAGCAGATACGCAGTATTTT. Translating it yields CASSSGRADTQYF.

The chain combines TRBV27 with TRBJ2-1; a possible D gene is TRBD2 (6 bases). Between the trimmed V and J ends, which lost 2 bases and 7 bases, there was a span of 9 bases. The CDR3 consists of 13 residues. Germline-derived CDR1 and CDR2 are MNHEY and SMNVEV (reference sequence). The CDR3 DNA sequence: TGTGCCAGCAGTTTACTAGCGAGGAATGAGCAGTTCTTC. This encodes CASSLLARNEQFF.

This rearrangement joins TRBV6-5 to TRBJ2-1, with 9 bases matching TRBD2. Germline V gene data show CDR1 as MNHEY and CDR2 as SVGAGI. This CDR3 is built from 14 residues. Trimming at V came to 6 bases and at J to 6 bases, leaving 6 bases not matched to a gene. The CDR3 reads CASRTGTSLNEQFF. The CDR3 DNA sequence: TGTGCCAGCAGAACCGGGACTAGCCTCAATGAGCAGTTCTTC.

The chain uses TRBV27 and TRBJ1-2, with TRBD1 as a possible D gene (5 bases). The length of the CDR3 is 13 residues. Trimming took 5 bases from V and 4 from J, leaving 11 bases between them. The germline gives CDR1 MNHEY, CDR2 SMNVEV (reference sequence). Here the CDR3 reads CASSPGTPYGYTF. DNA of the CDR3: TGTGCCAGCAGTCCCGGGACGCCCTATGGCTACACCTTC.

CDR3 bases: TGTGCCAGCAGTTTAACCGGGACTATGACCTCCTACAATGAGCAGTTCTTC. Its translation is CASSLTGTMTSYNEQFF. The genes are TRBV28 and TRBJ2-1, with 7 bases identical to TRBD2. The CDR3 is 17 amino acids. Trimming at V came to 2 bases and at J to 0 bases, leaving 7 bases not matched to a gene. Looked up from germline, CDR1 is MDHEN and CDR2 is SYDVKM.

The chain recombines TRBV27 with TRBJ2-7; 13 nucleotides align to TRBD2. CDR1 and CDR2 from the germline V gene are MNHEY and SMNVEV (reference sequence). This CDR3 region has 19 residues. After removal of 3 bases from V and 2 bases from J, the junction contained 13 bases not matched to a gene. CDR3 loop: CASSLSPLTSGRPTYEQYF. The DNA of the CDR3 is TGTGCCAGCAGTTTGAGCCCCTTGACTAGCGGGAGGCCTACCTACGAGCAGTACTTC.

V and J are TRBV27 and TRBJ2-5; 8 positions match TRBD2. Germline assignment: CDR1 MNHEY and CDR2 SMNVEV (reference sequence). The CDR3 length is 14 residues. Germline trimming cut 4 bases from V and 2 bases from J; bases unmatched to any gene: 3. The CDR3 DNA sequence: TGTGCCAGCAGTTCCGGGACTAGGCAAGAGACCCAGTACTTC. Its translation: CASSSGTRQETQYF.

The chain has TRBV10-2 and TRBJ1-1; TRBD1 might be the D (5 bases). Between the trimmed V and J ends, which lost 3 bases and 2 bases, there was a span of 10 bases. Germline loops: CDR1 WSHSY, CDR2 SAAADI. The CDR3 is 14 residues long. The CDR3 loop reads CASSDKGRNTEAFF. Here the CDR3 DNA reads TGCGCCAGCAGTGATAAGGGGCGAAACACTGAAGCTTTCTTT.

The chain is built from TRBV15 and TRBJ1-1, with D possibly matching TRBD1 (6 bases). This CDR3 is 15 amino acids long. Trimming stripped 4 bases from V and 0 bases from J, with 12 bases between. Germline V CDR1 and CDR2: LNHNV, YYDKDF (reference sequence). The CDR3 region is CATSTRRTVNTEAFF. CDR3 bases: TGTGCCACCAGCACGAGAAGGACAGTGAACACTGAAGCTTTCTTT.

This chain joins TRBV28 and TRBJ2-7; D gene uncertain. The germline V and J ends were trimmed by 9 bases and 4 bases, with 19 bases remaining between them. The CDR3 extends over 14 amino acids. Germline CDR1 MDHEN, CDR2 SYDVKM. CDR3 amino acids: CASQTPKLGYEQYF. CDR3 sequence (DNA): TGTGCCAGTCAGACCCCGAAGTTGGGTTACGAGCAGTACTTC.

CDR3 DNA: TGTGCCAGCAGAGTCAGCAATAGCAATCAGCCCCAGCATTTT. Protein product: CASRVSNSNQPQHF. The chain has TRBV28 and TRBJ1-5; D unclear. This CDR3 contains 14 residues. Germline CDR1 and CDR2: MDHEN and SYDVKM. Deletions cut 6 bases from V and 0 bases from J, with 9 bases between. The variable domain in full, with the rest retrieved from reference TRBV28 and TRBJ1-5, is DVKVTQSSRYLVKRTGEKVFLECVQDMDHENMFWYRQDPGLGLRLIYFSYDVKMKEKGDIPEGYSVSREKKERFSLILESASTNQTSMYLCASRVSNSNQPQHFGDGTRLSIL.

The gene calls are TRBV9 and TRBJ2-7; tentatively, D is TRBD1 (6 bases). V dropped 0 bases and J dropped 5 bases, with 9 bases sitting between them. Germline values: CDR1 SGDLS, CDR2 YYNGEE. CDR3 length: 13 amino acids. This CDR3 reads CASSVDRADEQYF. CDR3 DNA: TGTGCCAGCAGCGTAGACAGGGCTGACGAGCAGTACTTC.

The rearrangement links TRBV27 to TRBJ2-5; the D gene is possibly TRBD1 (6 bases). The better agreement between TRBJ2-7 and the DNA end casts doubt on the J call. Germline V gene lookup returns CDR1 MNHEY and CDR2 SMNVEV (reference sequence). There are 16 residues in the CDR3. The CDR3 nucleotides read TGTGCCAGCAGTTTATCAGCAGGGACACATCACTACGAGCAGTACTTC. Residues: CASSLSAGTHHYEQYF.

The chain combines TRBV27 with TRBJ1-5; no clear D. The CDR3 has 15 amino acids. Trimming stripped 3 bases from V and 6 bases from J, with 15 bases between. Germline CDR1 reads MNHEY; CDR2 reads SMNVEV (reference sequence). DNA for the CDR3: TGTGCCAGCAGTTTGTCCCAGGCGGTGGGTCAGCCCCAGCATTTT. Translating it yields CASSLSQAVGQPQHF.

This clone came up once. The chain is built from TRBV7-9 and TRBJ2-1, with 7 bases identical to TRBD1. CDR1 and CDR2 from the germline V gene are SEHNR and FQNEAQ (reference sequence). The V gene end was trimmed by 2 bases and the J gene end by 8 bases; junction bases not matched to a gene: 3. CDR3 length: 13 residues. The CDR3 coding sequence is TGTGCCAGCAGCTTAAACAGGGGCGATGAGCAGTTCTTC. Its protein is CASSLNRGDEQFF. The full variable domain, completed using reference TRBV7-9 and TRBJ2-1, is DTGVSQNPRHKITKRGQNVTFRCDPISEHNRLYWYRQTLGQGPEFLTYFQNEAQLEKSRLLSDRFSAERPKGSFSTLEIQRTEQGDSAMYLCASSLNRGDEQFFGPGTRLTVL.

The rearrangement links TRBV27 to TRBJ2-5; D is possibly TRBD1 (6 bases). TRBJ2-7 matches the DNA end more closely, so the J call is doubtful. Per germline, CDR1 MNHEY and CDR2 SMNVEV (reference sequence). CDR3 length: 15 amino acids. CDR3 in amino acids: CASSRDGGAGYEQYF. The DNA for the CDR3 is TGTGCCAGCAGTAGAGATGGGGGCGCCGGGTACGAGCAGTACTTC.

The chain has TRBV28 and TRBJ2-7; D remains ambiguous. The CDR3 loop spans 15 amino acids. Germline V gives CDR1 MDHEN, CDR2 SYDVKM. The V end lost 7 bases, the J end lost 3 bases, and 19 bases lay between the germline ends. The CDR3: CASISASELFYEQYF. The CDR3 DNA sequence: TGTGCCAGCATCAGCGCGTCGGAGCTATTCTACGAGCAGTACTTC.

The V and J genes are TRBV28 and TRBJ2-7; 12 positions agree with TRBD2. Germline V gene lookup returns CDR1 MDHEN and CDR2 SYDVKM. The J segment lost 5 bases and the V segment lost 3 bases, leaving 14 bases of the junction unmatched. The CDR3 is 18 amino acids. The CDR3 DNA reads as TGTGCCAGCAGTTTCCTGGGAACTACTAGCGGGAGGATAAACGAGCAGTACTTC. As protein: CASSFLGTTSGRINEQYF.

The genes are TRBV27 and TRBJ2-1, with TRBD2 matching over 8 bases. The germline CDR1 and CDR2 sequences are MNHEY and SMNVEV (reference sequence). The CDR3 length is 15 residues. Trimming took 6 bases from V and 6 from J; bases not matched to a gene: 10. The CDR3 loop is CASRSSGGTLNEQFF. CDR3 sequence (DNA): TGTGCCAGCAGGTCCTCGGGGGGGACGCTCAATGAGCAGTTCTTC.

The chain links TRBV5-6 to TRBJ2-5; D is ambiguous. The CDR3 runs 15 residues. From germline, CDR1 is SGHDT and CDR2 YYEEEE. Trimming took off 2 bases at V and 2 bases at J, with 13 bases between the two ends. The CDR3 nucleotides are TGTGCCAGCAGCTTTGAGGTTAGTCATCAAGAGACCCAGTACTTC. As protein: CASSFEVSHQETQYF.

The chain has TRBV2 and TRBJ2-2, with 7 positions matching TRBD2. This CDR3 comprises 15 residues. Per the germline V gene, CDR1 is SNHLY and CDR2 is FYNNEI. V shed 4 bases, J shed 4 bases, and the junction held 6 bases outside the gene matches. The CDR3 nucleotides are TGTGCCAGCAGTGTGGCGGGAGTCGTCACCGGGGAGCTGTTTTTT. It yields the protein CASSVAGVVTGELFF.

The chain recombines TRBV21-1 with TRBJ2-1; the table's D gene call, TRBD1, was not cross checked with the DNA. TRBV21-1 constitutes a pseudogene. The CDR3 consists of 13 residues. DNA for the CDR3: TGTGCCAGCAGCAAGGGGCCGCGGAATGAGCAGTTCTTC. Translation: CASSKGPRNEQFF.

This chain links TRBV27 with TRBJ2-1; a weak D match, TRBD1 (6 bases). Trimming took 2 bases from V and 5 from J, leaving 13 bases between them. Germline CDR1 is MNHEY and CDR2 is SMNVEV (reference sequence). CDR3 size: 15 residues. For the CDR3, the DNA is TGTGCCAGCAGTTTAGAACAGGGTGGAGACAATGAGCAGTTCTTC. It is translated as CASSLEQGGDNEQFF.

The V call is TRBV6-5, the J call TRBJ2-2, with a possible D match to TRBD1 (6 bases). This CDR3 contains 12 residues. V lost 7 bases and J lost 6, with 9 bases in between. The germline CDR1 and CDR2 sequences are MNHEY and SVGAGI. CDR3 sequence: CASTGVAGELFF. CDR3 nucleotides: TGTGCCAGCACAGGGGTGGCCGGGGAGCTGTTTTTT.

The V and J genes are TRBV13 and TRBJ2-7; tentatively, D is TRBD1 (6 bases). Looked up from germline, CDR1 is PRHDT and CDR2 is FYEKMQ (reference sequence). The CDR3 contains 14 residues. V shed 5 bases and J shed 1 base, with 12 bases lying between them. The DNA for the CDR3 is TGTGCCAGCAGCCCCTGGGACACTTCCTACGAGCAGTACTTC. This sequence encodes CASSPWDTSYEQYF.

The rearrangement links TRBV5-6 to TRBJ2-2, with D tentatively TRBD2 (5 bases). Trimming took 2 bases from V and 1 from J, leaving 9 bases between them. CDR1 SGHDT and CDR2 YYEEEE come from the germline V gene. This CDR3 comprises 15 residues. DNA of the CDR3: TGTGCCAGCAGCTTCGAGGGTCTGAACACCGGGGAGCTGTTTTTT. This gives the protein CASSFEGLNTGELFF.